The text below deals with one T cell receptor (beta chain). What it binds is unknown. CDR3 length equals 13 residues. Between the trimmed V and J ends, which lost 3 bases and 0 bases, there was a span of 4 bases. Germline V gene sequence: CDR1 SNHLY, CDR2 FYNNEI. The data derive from a study of T cell responses to AZD1222 COVID-19 vaccine. Findings and caveats of the study: Baseline seropositivity occurred in only a handful of AZD1222 recipients. Spike-wide coverage was observed for vaccine-associated CD4 TCRs, with dominant responses at 160-218 and 743-854. Rises in breadth and depth of Spike-specific TCRs came after two AZD1222 doses.

TCRdb's copy holds only in-frame clones and misses some; the assay was immunoSEQ multiplex PCR. The table records about 120,000 clones, 80% to 90% of them present only once. The chain carries TRBV2 and TRBJ2-3; D call uncertain. The specimen was peripheral blood, collected on day 0 of MenACWY control vaccination. The clonotype comes from an adult in good health. The CDR3 region is CASSDQSTDTQYF. The CDR3 bases are TGTGCCAGCAGTGACCAGAGCACAGATACGCAGTATTTT.